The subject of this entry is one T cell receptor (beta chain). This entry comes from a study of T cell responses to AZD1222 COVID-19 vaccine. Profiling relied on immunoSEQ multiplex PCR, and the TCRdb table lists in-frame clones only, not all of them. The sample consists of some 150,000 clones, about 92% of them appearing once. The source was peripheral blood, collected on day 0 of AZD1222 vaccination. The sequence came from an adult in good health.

The CDR3 bases are TGTGCCAGCTCACCACCGGGGGTTATCTACGAGCAGTACTTC. Amino acids: CASSPPGVIYEQYF. The rearrangement joins TRBV18 to TRBJ2-7; TRBD1 or TRBD2 may be the D gene (5 bases each). The CDR3 spans 14 residues. Germline loops: CDR1 KGHSH, CDR2 LQKENI. V was pared by 0 bases and J by 3 bases, with 9 bases between.